Listed below are T cell receptor beta chains from one sample, sequenced in a study of blood T cell repertoires in COVID-19. Sequenced by immunoSEQ multiplex PCR; TCRdb stores in-frame clones only, minus some. The sample has 150,000 or so clones; 85% are singletons. Material for sequencing was peripheral blood. The receptors shown here come from a woman aged 45-60 years with COVID-19, enrolled during active disease. Each CDR3 is given with its conserved first and last residue. The D gene is left open where the match is weak. Only some rows state a clone size, as once, few, many or a class for expanded clones.

V,size,D,J,DNA,CDR3
TRBV30,.,TRBD1,TRBJ1-2,TGTGCCTGGAACTCGGGACAGGGTTTTAATGGCTACACCTTC,CAWNSGQGFNGYTF
TRBV27,.,.,TRBJ2-2,TGTGCCAGCAAGAGGACACCAAACACCGGGGAGCTGTTTTTT,CASKRTPNTGELFF
TRBV4-2,.,.,TRBJ2-5,TGTGCCAGCAGCCAAGAACCAGGGGAGTTGGGAGAGACCCAGTACTTC,CASSQEPGELGETQYF
TRBV5-1,.,TRBD2,TRBJ2-5,TGCGCCAGCAGCTTGTCGGGTAGCGGGGAAGAGACCCAGTACTTC,CASSLSGSGEETQYF
TRBV15,few,.,TRBJ1-2,TGTGCCACCAGCAGAGATGTCGGGAACTATGGCTACACCTTC,CATSRDVGNYGYTF
TRBV6-5,.,.,TRBJ1-2,TGTGCCAGCAGTTACTCAGGAGGCAGGGGCTATGGCTACACCTTC,CASSYSGGRGYGYTF
TRBV5-6,.,TRBD1,TRBJ2-2,TGTGCCAGCAGCTTGGGTCCGACAGGGACGGTCGGGGAGCTGTTTTTT,CASSLGPTGTVGELFF
TRBV6-5,.,.,TRBJ2-7,TGTGCCAGCAGTTACTCAGGGGTTGACCACGAGCAGTACTTC,CASSYSGVDHEQYF
TRBV10-2,.,TRBD1,TRBJ2-5,TGCGCCAGCAGAAGACAGGGGGCAGGAGAGACCCAGTACTTC,CASRRQGAGETQYF
TRBV7-2,.,TRBD1,TRBJ1-5,TGTGCCAGCAGCTCACCAGGGGGCGCGGGTCAGCCCCAGCATTTT,CASSSPGGAGQPQHF
TRBV29-1,few,TRBD2,TRBJ2-3,TGCAGCGTCGAACGTAGCGGGAGCACGTGGGATACGCAGTATTTT,CSVERSGSTWDTQYF
TRBV30,.,.,TRBJ2-2,TGTGCCTGGGCAGGGGCCGCCGGGGAGCTGTTTTTT,CAWAGAAGELFF
TRBV29-1,.,TRBD2,TRBJ2-7,TGCAGCGTTGACGCCAGACTAGCGGGGGCCTCCTACGAGCAGTACTTC,CSVDARLAGASYEQYF
TRBV7-3,.,.,TRBJ2-5,TGTGCCAGCAGCTTACGGCCGGAGTCAAAAGAGACCCAGTACTTC,CASSLRPESKETQYF
TRBV7-2,.,.,TRBJ2-3,TGTGCCAGCAGCGCCCAGGGGTCATACACAGATACGCAGTATTTT,CASSAQGSYTDTQYF
TRBV7-9,.,TRBD1,TRBJ2-5,TGTGCCAGCAGCCTGCGCGCACAGGGGTTTGGAGGAGAGACCCAGTACTTC,CASSLRAQGFGGETQYF
TRBV27,.,.,TRBJ2-2,TGTGCCAGCAGTTTAAAGGGGGTAACCGGGGAGCTGTTTTTT,CASSLKGVTGELFF
TRBV9,.,.,TRBJ2-3,TGTGCCAGCAGCGCCACCCTAAGCACAGATACGCAGTATTTT,CASSATLSTDTQYF
TRBV3-1/TRBV3-2,.,.,TRBJ1-1,TGTGCCAGCAGCCAAGATCAAGGGGAGGACGAAGCTTTCTTT,CASSQDQGEDEAFF
TRBV5-1,.,TRBD2,TRBJ2-3,TGCGCCAGCAGGGTACTAGCGGGGGTGGAAGATACGCAGTATTTT,CASRVLAGVEDTQYF
TRBV5-1,.,.,TRBJ2-1,TGCGCCAGCAGCTTGGAGGTGGGGGCGAACAATGAGCAGTTCTTC,CASSLEVGANNEQFF
TRBV20-1,.,.,TRBJ1-2,TGCAGTGCTAGACTACTGGATGGCTACACCTTC,CSARLLDGYTF
TRBV3-1/TRBV3-2,.,.,TRBJ2-3,TGTGCCAGCAGCCCCCCGCGCGGGGGCCATAACACAGATACGCAGTATTTT,CASSPPRGGHNTDTQYF
TRBV5-4,once,.,TRBJ1-2,TGTGCCAGCAGCTTGGACTTCGCCAACTATGGCTACACCTTC,CASSLDFANYGYTF
TRBV21-1,.,.,TRBJ2-7,TGTGCCAGCAAAGCGGCGGACAGGGCTTGCGAGCAGTACTTC,CASKAADRACEQYF
TRBV7-2,.,.,TRBJ1-1,TGTGCCAGCAGCTTAGCGCTTGCGATTCGCACTGAAGCTTTCTTT,CASSLALAIRTEAFF
TRBV30,.,.,TRBJ2-3,TGTGCCTGGAGTCTAACCTTCACAGATACGCAGTATTTT,CAWSLTFTDTQYF
TRBV5-1,.,.,TRBJ1-2,TGCGCCAGCAGCTTGATGGCAGGGGTTGAGTATGGCTACACCTTC,CASSLMAGVEYGYTF
TRBV27,.,.,TRBJ1-6,TGTGCCAGCAGTCCCAACAGAGCCTCCTATAATTCACCCCTCCACTTT,CASSPNRASYNSPLHF
TRBV21-1,.,.,TRBJ1-1,TGTGCCAGCAGCAAAGACAGGAGTAACACTGAAGCTTTCTTT,CASSKDRSNTEAFF
TRBV15,.,TRBD1,TRBJ2-3,TGTGCCACCGGGCAGGGGGCTGTAACAGATACGCAGTATTTT,CATGQGAVTDTQYF
TRBV23-1,.,TRBD1,TRBJ1-1,TGCGCCAGCAGTCAATCGGAGACAGGGGTGAGTGAAGCTTTCTTT,CASSQSETGVSEAFF
TRBV7-2,.,.,TRBJ1-5,TGTGCCAGCAGCATACTAGGGGGGGCCCTTCAGCCCCAGCATTTT,CASSILGGALQPQHF